This T cell receptor beta chain was identified during a study of cytomegalovirus exposure and HLA in healthy donors. Study-level findings and limits: High sensitivity and specificity were reportedly achieved when the classifier diagnosed cytomegalovirus status.

The CDR3 is 12 amino acids. Germline V gives CDR1 MNHEY, CDR2 SVGAGI. V was pared by 6 bases and J by 6 bases, with 8 bases between. PCR amplification relied on 60 Vbeta primers (plus 13 Jbeta primers). Clones were read by immunoSEQ multiplex PCR, and TCRdb kept only the in-frame ones, dropping some. The profile shows 110,000 or so clones, roughly 69% of them singletons. This clone was recorded only once. Its antigen is as yet unknown. This chain uses TRBV6-5 with TRBJ2-2; a possible D gene is TRBD1 (6 bases). This clonotype was obtained from a human donor in good health. The sequencing input was PBMCs. The CDR3 protein is CASRTGAGELFF. CDR3 nucleotides: TGTGCCAGCAGGACAGGCGCCGGGGAGCTGTTTTTT.